The 31 T cell receptor beta chains below all came from one sample that was sequenced in a study of CD8 T cells in Susac syndrome. RNA amounts of roughly 0.45 to 1 ug underwent reverse transcription with random hexamers. TCRdb passed the immunoSEQ multiplex PCR reads through MiXCR, listing each CDR3 protein once. The profile shows under 200,000 distinct CDR3 sequences, roughly 94% of them singletons. Source material: CD4+ T cells from PBMCs. Source of these receptors: a human donor in good health.

The J gene is TRBJ2-3, the V gene TRBV29-1; D is perhaps TRBD1 (5 bases). V lost 0 bases to trimming and J lost 6 bases, with 13 bases between them. Germline-derived CDR1 and CDR2 are SQVTM and ANQGSEA. The CDR3 length is 14 residues. The CDR3 sequence is CSVEDPEGVDTQYF. The DNA of the CDR3 is TGCAGCGTTGAAGACCCAGAAGGGGTGGATACGCAGTATTTT.

V gene TRBV7-3 combines with J gene TRBJ2-1; D unclear. The V gene's germline CDR1 is SGHTA and CDR2 FQGTGA. The CDR3 is made up of 14 amino acids. Trimming took 2 bases from V and 10 from J, leaving 15 bases between them. CDR3 in amino acids: CASSLLPISPEQFF. The CDR3 coding sequence is TGTGCCAGCAGCTTATTGCCTATCAGCCCCGAGCAGTTCTTC.

The J gene is TRBJ1-6, the V gene TRBV25-1; D is ambiguous. Trimming shortened V by 10 bases and J by 6 bases, and 10 bases separated the two germline ends. CDR1 is MGHDK, CDR2 SYGVNS, per germline. This CDR3 is built from 12 residues. The chain's CDR3 is CATRQTNSPLHF. The CDR3 DNA follows: TGTGCCACCCGGCAGACTAATTCACCCCTCCACTTT.

The V and J genes are TRBV7-2 and TRBJ1-1; no reliable D call. Germline CDR1 and CDR2: SGHTA and FQGNSA. V gave up 6 bases and J gave up 0 bases, with 8 bases separating them. The CDR3 runs 13 residues. The CDR3 DNA follows: TGTGCCAGCAGGGCCCAGATGAACACTGAAGCTTTCTTT. Protein: CASRAQMNTEAFF.

This chain joins TRBV25-1 and TRBJ2-7; the match to TRBD2 covers 7 bases. V lost 5 bases, J lost 5 bases, and 9 bases stayed unmatched. CDR1 and CDR2 (germline): MGHDK, SYGVNS. The CDR3 runs to 14 residues. This CDR3 is CASSPLGGSDEQYF. The CDR3 DNA reads TGTGCCAGCAGTCCCTTGGGGGGGTCAGACGAGCAGTACTTC.

The rearrangement joins TRBV6-6 to TRBJ1-1; D is unresolved. The CDR3 runs 11 residues. Germline values: CDR1 MNHNY, CDR2 SVGAGI (reference sequence). Trimming took 6 bases from V and 3 from J, leaving 5 bases between them. This chain's CDR3 is CASRQYTEAFF. In DNA, the CDR3 is TGTGCCAGCAGACAATACACTGAAGCTTTCTTT.

The CDR3 loop reads CASSSGTGKETQYF. The CDR3 DNA sequence: TGTGCCAGCAGTTCCGGGACAGGAAAAGAGACCCAGTACTTC. The rearrangement uses TRBV12-3 or TRBV12-4 and TRBJ2-5; 8 bases are a match to TRBD1. The V and J ends lost 4 bases and 3 bases, in that order; junction bases with no gene match: 4. CDR3 size: 14 residues.

The chain joins TRBV23-1 to TRBJ2-7; D is uncertain. TRBV23-1 is identified as an open reading frame with a role that is uncertain. The CDR3 extends over 15 amino acids. Between the trimmed V and J ends, which lost 3 bases and 3 bases, there was a span of 15 bases. The CDR3 DNA reads as TGCGCCAGCAGTCAGGAAATCCCCCGGAGCTACGAGCAGTACGTC. Translated: CASSQEIPRSYEQYV.

The chain uses TRBV10-3 and TRBJ2-5; D is undetermined. Trimming removed 2 bases from V and 5 bases from J, with 6 bases in between. From germline, CDR1 is ENHRY and CDR2 SYGVKD. The length of the CDR3 is 12 residues. The CDR3 reads CAISEPWETQYF. CDR3 coding DNA: TGTGCCATCAGTGAGCCGTGGGAGACCCAGTACTTC.

The CDR3 sequence is CASSVGTIGQPQHF. Written as DNA, the CDR3 is TGTGCCAGCAGCGTAGGGACGATAGGGCAGCCCCAGCATTTT. V and J are TRBV9 and TRBJ1-5; D is ambiguous. CDR3 length: 14 amino acids. With 0 bases removed from V and 7 bases from J, the gap between germline ends came to 11 bases. Germline lookup yields CDR1 SGDLS and CDR2 YYNGEE.

The V gene is TRBV7-9, the J gene TRBJ2-7; maybe TRBD2 (6 bases). This CDR3 contains 15 residues. The germline V and J ends were trimmed by 6 bases and 2 bases, with 17 bases remaining between them. Germline CDR1 is SEHNR and CDR2 is FQNEAQ (reference sequence). The CDR3: CASRSSGAHPYEQYF. The CDR3 DNA reads as TGTGCCAGCAGGAGTTCGGGAGCCCACCCCTACGAGCAGTACTTC.

This chain joins TRBV30 and TRBJ1-1; D not resolved. Trimming left V 4 bases short and J 3 bases short, with 9 bases between. Germline V gene data show CDR1 as GTSNPN and CDR2 as SVGIG (reference sequence). The CDR3 runs 12 residues. The CDR3 is CAWTRTDTEAFF. In nucleotides, the CDR3 is TGTGCCTGGACCCGGACTGACACTGAAGCTTTCTTT.

The rearrangement joins TRBV3-1 to TRBJ1-2; D unresolved. The V gene lost 1 base and the J gene lost 3 bases, with 9 bases spanning the gap. This CDR3 spans 14 amino acids. CDR1 and CDR2 (germline): LGHDT, YNNKEL (reference sequence). CDR3 sequence (DNA): TGTGCCAGCAGCCAAGGTCTCGGGGACTATGGCTACACCTTC. Protein: CASSQGLGDYGYTF.

This chain connects TRBV20-1 to TRBJ2-5; D is ambiguous. V shed 5 bases and J shed 3 bases, with 7 bases lying between them. Germline lookup yields CDR1 DFQATT and CDR2 SNEGSKA (reference sequence). The CDR3 spans 11 residues. The CDR3 loop is CSAQLEETQYF. CDR3 coding DNA: TGCAGTGCTCAGCTGGAAGAGACCCAGTACTTC.

The rearrangement joins TRBV29-1 to TRBJ2-1, with 7 bases lining up with TRBD1. The CDR3 sequence is 13 residues long. Unmatched junction bases numbered 4, after V lost 3 bases and J lost 5 bases. The germline CDR1 and CDR2 sequences are SQVTM and ANQGSEA. CDR3 in DNA: TGCAGCGTTGACGTAACAGGGGACAATGAGCAGTTCTTC. Translation: CSVDVTGDNEQFF.

The chain links TRBV6-5 to TRBJ1-1; D is unresolved. This CDR3 is built from 14 residues. Trimming cost V 6 bases and J 1 base, with 12 bases left between them. In germline, CDR1 is MNHEY, CDR2 SVGAGI. CDR3 DNA: TGTGCCAGCAGCCCGGTATCGGCGAACACTGAAGCTTTCTTT. The encoded protein is CASSPVSANTEAFF.

The rearrangement links TRBV5-1 to TRBJ2-7; D may be TRBD1 (6 bases). This CDR3 has 15 residues. V was clipped by 2 bases and J by 5 bases, with 17 bases between them. Per the germline V gene, CDR1 is SGHRS and CDR2 is YFSETQ. CDR3 sequence: CASSFDDTGQNEQYV. The CDR3 bases are TGCGCCAGCAGCTTCGACGACACGGGACAAAACGAGCAGTACGTC.

CDR3 in amino acids: CASRRESTEAFF. The DNA for the CDR3 is TGTGCCAGCCGAAGGGAGAGCACTGAAGCTTTCTTT. V gene TRBV6-5 combines with J gene TRBJ1-1; D is unclear. This CDR3 is built from 12 residues. V gave up 8 bases and J gave up 4 bases, with 11 bases separating them. CDR1 MNHEY and CDR2 SVGAGI come from the germline V gene.

This chain uses TRBV9 with TRBJ2-5; D is possibly TRBD1 (5 bases). The germline V and J ends were trimmed by 3 bases and 2 bases, with 14 bases remaining between them. The CDR3 runs 15 residues. The germline gives CDR1 SGDLS, CDR2 YYNGEE. The CDR3 is CASSGGRRTQETQYF. The CDR3 DNA follows: TGTGCCAGCAGCGGGGGCCGCAGGACACAAGAGACCCAGTACTTC.

This rearrangement joins TRBV19 to TRBJ2-3, with a possible D match to TRBD2 (6 bases). The ends were cut back, 8 bases at V and 2 bases at J, with 14 bases in the middle. The CDR3 consists of 14 residues. Germline CDR1 LNHDA, CDR2 SQIVND (reference sequence). CDR3: CASAQPGDTDTQYF. In nucleotides, the CDR3 is TGTGCCAGTGCACAGCCGGGGGACACAGATACGCAGTATTTT. The whole variable domain, remainder taken from reference TRBV19 and TRBJ2-3, is DGGITQSPKYLFRKEGQNVTLSCEQNLNHDAMYWYRQDPGQGLRLIYYSQIVNDFQKGDIAEGYSVSREKKESFPLTVTSAQKNPTAFYLCASAQPGDTDTQYFGPGTRLTVL.

This CDR3 reads CASSFSRMGEQYF. The CDR3 DNA follows: TGTGCCAGCAGCTTTTCCAGGATGGGGGAGCAGTACTTC. The rearrangement joins TRBV7-2 to TRBJ2-7; D unresolved. Trimming removed 3 bases at V and 7 bases at J, with 13 bases between. Looked up from germline, CDR1 is SGHTA and CDR2 is FQGNSA. The CDR3 loop spans 13 amino acids.

The chain uses TRBV3-1 and TRBJ2-3; D possibly corresponds to TRBD1 (6 bases). The CDR3 is 14 amino acids. Trimming took 5 bases from V and 8 from J, leaving 17 bases between them. Looked up from germline, CDR1 is LGHDT and CDR2 is YNNKEL (reference sequence). DNA of the CDR3: TGTGCCAGCAGCTCTACCCCAGAGGGGGTTACGCAGTATTTT. Amino acids: CASSSTPEGVTQYF.

The chain has TRBV29-1 and TRBJ1-1; D perhaps matches TRBD1 (5 bases). V lost 3 bases, J lost 5 bases, and 10 bases lay in between. Germline CDR1 SQVTM, CDR2 ANQGSEA. The CDR3 totals 12 residues. The CDR3 sequence is CSVDGGSTEAFF. The CDR3 DNA sequence: TGCAGCGTTGATGGGGGTTCGACTGAAGCTTTCTTT.

The rearrangement links TRBV20-1 to TRBJ1-5, with D possibly matching TRBD1 (5 bases). The germline gives CDR1 DFQATT, CDR2 SNEGSKA (reference sequence). This CDR3 is built from 13 residues. Here the CDR3 reads CSAVVGGNQPQHF. In DNA form, the CDR3 reads TGCAGCGCCGTCGTCGGGGGAAATCAGCCCCAGCATTTT.

This rearrangement joins TRBV20-1 to TRBJ2-3, with D hard to call. This CDR3 region has 11 residues. Germline CDR1 and CDR2: DFQATT and SNEGSKA (reference sequence). Trimming removed 5 bases from V and 4 bases from J, with 7 bases in between. The CDR3 sequence is CSASKSDTQYF. Here the CDR3 DNA reads TGCAGTGCTTCCAAATCAGATACGCAGTATTTT.

The V gene is TRBV3-1, the J gene TRBJ1-1; D ambiguous. V was cut by 0 bases and J by 4 bases, with 12 bases left in between. CDR1 is LGHDT, CDR2 YNNKEL, per germline (reference sequence). The CDR3 extends over 15 amino acids. CDR3 coding DNA: TGTGCCAGCAGCCAAGAAAGCGGGCAAGCCACTGAAGCTTTCTTT. This gives the protein CASSQESGQATEAFF.

The chain couples TRBV6-6 to TRBJ2-7, with D perhaps given as TRBD1 or TRBD2 (7 bases each). Germline CDR1 reads MNHNY; CDR2 reads SVGAGI (reference sequence). The CDR3 consists of 13 residues. The V end lost 10 bases, the J end lost 3 bases, and 16 bases lay between the germline ends. CDR3 sequence (DNA): TGTGCCACGTGGGGGGGACAGAACTACGAGCAGTACTTC. Its protein is CATWGGQNYEQYF.

The rearrangement links TRBV7-9 to TRBJ2-7, with TRBD1 matching over 9 bases. The CDR3 extends over 14 amino acids. After removal of 5 bases from V and 3 bases from J, the junction contained 5 bases not matched to a gene. In germline, CDR1 is SEHNR, CDR2 FQNEAQ (reference sequence). The CDR3 loop reads CASSPGQGDYEQYF. In DNA, the CDR3 is TGTGCCAGCAGCCCGGGACAGGGTGACTACGAGCAGTACTTC.

The chain couples TRBV7-2 to TRBJ2-5; D not certain. This CDR3 comprises 14 residues. Germline-derived CDR1 and CDR2 are SGHTA and FQGNSA. Trimming shortened V by 1 base and J by 1 base, and 7 bases separated the two germline ends. The CDR3: CASSLVGFQETQYF. CDR3 coding DNA: TGTGCCAGCAGCTTAGTGGGGTTCCAAGAGACCCAGTACTTC. Full variable domain (outside the CDR3, taken from reference TRBV7-2 and TRBJ2-5): GAGVSQSPSNKVTEKGKDVELRCDPISGHTALYWYRQSLGQGLEFLIYFQGNSAPDKSGLPSDRFSAERTGGSVSTLTIQRTQQEDSAVYLCASSLVGFQETQYFGPGTRLLVL.

The chain has TRBV30 and TRBJ2-5, with D maybe TRBD2 (5 bases). With 4 bases removed from V and 1 base from J, the gap between germline ends came to 10 bases. The CDR3 runs 13 residues. Germline CDR1 is GTSNPN and CDR2 is SVGIG (reference sequence). The CDR3 DNA sequence: TGTGCCTGGAAGGTGCGGGCCCAAGAGACCCAGTACTTC. This codes for CAWKVRAQETQYF.

The chain joins TRBV20-1 to TRBJ1-2, with a possible D match to TRBD1 (6 bases). The V end lost 4 bases, the J end lost 4 bases, and 7 bases lay between the germline ends. The CDR3 covers 11 residues. Per germline, CDR1 DFQATT and CDR2 SNEGSKA (reference sequence). CDR3 nucleotide sequence: TGCAGTGCTAAGACAGGCTATGGCTACACCTTC. This translates into CSAKTGYGYTF.